Presented here are 29 T cell receptor beta chains from one specimen sequenced in a study of shared clonotypes between healthy human individuals. Assay used: immunoSEQ multiplex PCR; TCRdb lists only in-frame clones, some missing. The profile shows about 2.4 million clones, over 85% of them singletons. The specimen sequenced was naive CD4+ T cells from PBMCs. Subset in this sample: CD45RA+ positively selected. The receptors come from a man younger than 35 in good health. Some clones in this sample may be carry-over from other donors' samples.

The genes are TRBV27 and TRBJ2-1; D could derive from TRBD1 or TRBD2 (6 bases each). V gave up 3 bases and J gave up 4 bases, with 13 bases separating them. This CDR3 comprises 15 residues. Per germline, CDR1 MNHEY and CDR2 SMNVEV (reference sequence). CDR3: CASSFPGAQYNEQFF. Here the CDR3 DNA reads TGTGCCAGCAGTTTTCCGGGGGCCCAATACAATGAGCAGTTCTTC.

The V gene is TRBV30, the J gene TRBJ2-5, with D tentatively TRBD1 or TRBD2 (5 bases each). The tail of the sequence fits TRBJ2-7 better, so the J call may be wrong. The CDR3 spans 12 residues. The V gene's germline CDR1 is GTSNPN and CDR2 SVGIG (reference sequence). The CDR3 region is CARGVRGNEQYF. CDR3 nucleotide sequence: TGTGCCCGAGGGGTCCGGGGCAACGAGCAGTACTTC.

The CDR3 nucleotides read TGCAGTGCGCCAAGTACTGAAGCTTTCTTT. It is translated as CSAPSTEAFF. The genes are TRBV20-1 and TRBJ1-1, with no clear D. Germline CDR1 is DFQATT and CDR2 is SNEGSKA (reference sequence). Trimming pared 6 bases from V and 5 bases from J, leaving 7 bases between. CDR3 length: 10 residues.

This chain joins TRBV18 and TRBJ2-3; no firm D call. V was shortened by 3 bases and J by 2 bases, with 12 bases between the two germline ends. The CDR3 is made up of 15 amino acids. Germline lookup yields CDR1 KGHSH and CDR2 LQKENI. This chain's CDR3 is CASSPPRKTTDTQYF. The CDR3 coding sequence is TGTGCCAGCTCACCGCCCAGGAAAACCACAGATACGCAGTATTTT.

The J gene is TRBJ1-2, the V gene TRBV5-4, with D perhaps TRBD1 (6 bases). The ends were cut back, 3 bases at V and 8 bases at J, with 11 bases in the middle. Germline V gene lookup returns CDR1 SGHNT and CDR2 YYREEE (reference sequence). The CDR3 sequence is 12 residues long. This CDR3 is CASSSDSLGYTF. DNA for the CDR3: TGTGCCAGCAGCTCGGACAGCCTCGGCTACACCTTC.

This clone was seen just once. The chain recombines TRBV10-3 with TRBJ1-2; perhaps TRBD1 as D (6 bases). Trimming cost V 9 bases and J 2 bases, with 22 bases left between them. Germline V gene sequence: CDR1 ENHRY, CDR2 SYGVKD. This CDR3 spans 16 amino acids. The DNA of the CDR3 is TGTGCCATGTCCGAACGAGCTAGGGGGACCAACTATGGCTACACCTTC. Its protein product is CAMSERARGTNYGYTF.

The chain joins TRBV5-1 to TRBJ1-2, with 7 bases lining up with TRBD1. From germline, CDR1 is SGHRS and CDR2 YFSETQ. The ends lost 2 bases at V and 4 bases at J; junction bases unmatched: 11. The CDR3 has 16 amino acids. CDR3 bases: TGCGCCAGCAGCTTACTAGTTGACAGGGCCCTCTATGGCTACACCTTC. This sequence encodes CASSLLVDRALYGYTF.

A word on this clone: The same CDR3 also results from other DNA sequences found in this sample. The gene calls are TRBV30 and TRBJ1-1, with 8 bases matching TRBD1. The V and J ends lost 3 bases and 0 bases, in that order; junction bases with no gene match: 0. CDR1 is GTSNPN and CDR2 is SVGIG in the germline V gene (reference sequence). This CDR3 contains 13 residues. The CDR3 coding sequence is TGTGCCTGGAGGGGACAGGTGAACACTGAAGCTTTCTTT. Translating it yields CAWRGQVNTEAFF.

CDR3 region: CASSLVGTGGMETQYF. CDR3 nucleotides: TGCGCCAGCAGCTTGGTAGGGACAGGCGGTATGGAGACCCAGTACTTC. The rearrangement uses TRBV5-1 and TRBJ2-5; TRBD1 matches 8 bases. Trimming took 0 bases from V and 5 from J; bases not matched to a gene: 9. Per the germline V gene, CDR1 is SGHRS and CDR2 is YFSETQ. This CDR3 spans 16 amino acids.

In DNA, the CDR3 is TGTGCCAGCAGCTTGGCTAGCGCCTACAATGAGCAGTTCTTC. This encodes CASSLASAYNEQFF. The rearrangement joins TRBV11-2 to TRBJ2-1; D may be TRBD2 (6 bases). This CDR3 is built from 14 residues. The V gene lost 3 bases and the J gene lost 2 bases, with 8 bases spanning the gap. Germline loops: CDR1 SGHAT, CDR2 FQNNGV.

V is TRBV6-1 and J is TRBJ2-7; the D call may be TRBD1 or TRBD2 (5 bases each). Germline CDR1 and CDR2: MNHNS and SASEGT. The CDR3 is 13 amino acids. Trimming shortened V by 1 base and J by 6 bases, and 10 bases separated the two germline ends. Here the CDR3 DNA reads TGTGCCAGCAGTGAAGAGAGGGGATCCGAGCAGTACTTC. Translating it yields CASSEERGSEQYF.

The chain is built from TRBV2 and TRBJ2-1, with D perhaps matching TRBD2 (6 bases). V was trimmed by 4 bases and J by 9 bases, leaving 16 bases between them. Germline CDR1 SNHLY, CDR2 FYNNEI. CDR3 length equals 14 residues. CDR3 in amino acids: CASSGGTSFGEQFF. For the CDR3, the DNA is TGTGCCAGCAGTGGGGGGACTTCATTTGGTGAGCAGTTCTTC.

V gene TRBV28 combines with J gene TRBJ1-2; TRBD1 agrees at 8 bases. The junction had 6 bases not matched to a gene; V was cut back by 5 bases and J by 7 bases. The CDR3 is made up of 13 amino acids. Germline CDR1 reads MDHEN; CDR2 reads SYDVKM. The CDR3 loop is CASSPRTGIGYTF. The CDR3 DNA is TGTGCCAGCAGTCCAAGGACAGGGATTGGCTACACCTTC.

This rearrangement joins TRBV2 to TRBJ1-5; D possibly corresponds to TRBD1 (6 bases). This CDR3 region has 14 residues. V was trimmed by 6 bases and J by 4 bases, leaving 13 bases between them. Germline CDR1 SNHLY, CDR2 FYNNEI. CDR3 bases: TGTGCCAGCAGGGTGGCAGGGGCAAATCAGCCCCAGCATTTT. This codes for CASRVAGANQPQHF.

DNA of the CDR3: TGCAGCGTTGAAGGGGTTGGACAGATTCGGCGTGGCTACACCTTC. Encoded protein: CSVEGVGQIRRGYTF. The V gene is TRBV29-1, the J gene TRBJ1-2, with D possibly being TRBD1 (6 bases). The V end lost 1 base, the J end lost 7 bases, and 19 bases lay between the germline ends. The CDR3 extends over 15 amino acids. Germline V gene lookup returns CDR1 SQVTM and CDR2 ANQGSEA.

This chain uses TRBV7-8 with TRBJ2-2, with 9 bases lining up with TRBD1. The CDR3 contains 14 residues. Unmatched junction bases numbered 5, after V lost 6 bases and J lost 6 bases. Per germline, CDR1 SGHVS and CDR2 FQNEAQ. The DNA of the CDR3 is TGTGCCAGCAGTTTGAACAGGGGGCCCGGGGAGCTGTTTTTT. This sequence encodes CASSLNRGPGELFF.

The chain recombines TRBV28 with TRBJ1-5; D is unclear. CDR3 length: 15 amino acids. Deletions cut 4 bases from V and 0 bases from J, with 10 bases between. Per germline, CDR1 MDHEN and CDR2 SYDVKM. The CDR3 loop is CASSYGSNSNQPQHF. The CDR3 DNA reads as TGTGCCAGCAGTTATGGTTCAAATAGCAATCAGCCCCAGCATTTT.

This rearrangement joins TRBV27 to TRBJ1-1; D is unresolved. CDR1 MNHEY and CDR2 SMNVEV come from the germline V gene (reference sequence). Trimming removed 3 bases at V and 1 base at J, with 18 bases between. The CDR3 length is 17 residues. The CDR3 loop reads CASSFRWSGSSNTEAFF. CDR3 DNA: TGTGCCAGCAGTTTTCGTTGGTCGGGCTCCTCGAACACTGAAGCTTTCTTT.

With regard to this clone: In the same sample, other DNA sequences code for this CDR3. The rearrangement uses TRBV7-9 and TRBJ2-2, with 12 bases identical to TRBD2. Unmatched junction bases numbered 3, after V lost 5 bases and J lost 5 bases. Germline lookup yields CDR1 SEHNR and CDR2 FQNEAQ (reference sequence). The CDR3 is made up of 15 amino acids. CDR3 protein: CASSLLAGGTGELFF. CDR3 in DNA: TGTGCCAGCAGCCTTCTAGCGGGAGGGACCGGGGAGCTGTTTTTT.

CDR3 in DNA: TGCGCCAGCAGCCACGGTGGACCCTTCCAGTTCTTC. Protein product: CASSHGGPFQFF. The chain is built from TRBV4-1 and TRBJ2-1; D unresolved. The CDR3 has 12 amino acids. V lost 3 bases and J 13 bases, leaving 13 bases between the germline ends. Looked up from germline, CDR1 is MGHRA and CDR2 is YSYEKL.

The V gene is TRBV14, the J gene TRBJ1-5; D gene uncertain. The V end was cut by 4 bases, the J end by 4 bases, with 8 bases between. Germline values: CDR1 SGHDN, CDR2 FVKESK. The CDR3 runs 13 residues. Here the CDR3 reads CASSLGRNQPQHF. The DNA of the CDR3 is TGTGCCAGCAGCCTAGGGCGGAATCAGCCCCAGCATTTT.

The genes are TRBV5-1 and TRBJ2-3; D is unresolved. V was pared by 0 bases and J by 6 bases, with 11 bases between. The CDR3 sequence is 14 residues long. CDR1 is SGHRS, CDR2 YFSETQ, per germline. CDR3 coding DNA: TGCGCCAGCAGCTTGGGCCCTCGCGTGGATACGCAGTATTTT. Its translation is CASSLGPRVDTQYF.

Only a few counts were recorded for this clone. V gene TRBV2 combines with J gene TRBJ1-5, with 7 bases fitting TRBD1. Germline V gene sequence: CDR1 SNHLY, CDR2 FYNNEI. After removal of 2 bases from V and 0 bases from J, the junction contained 7 bases not matched to a gene. The length of the CDR3 is 17 residues. CDR3 in DNA: TGTGCCAGCAGTGAAAGGACAGGCCCTCTTAGCAATCAGCCCCAGCATTTT. It specifies CASSERTGPLSNQPQHF.

The chain joins TRBV6-1 to TRBJ1-3; 11 nucleotides align to TRBD1. The germline gives CDR1 MNHNS, CDR2 SASEGT. There are 19 residues in the CDR3. The J segment lost 2 bases and the V segment lost 2 bases, leaving 11 bases of the junction unmatched. The CDR3 DNA reads as TGTGCCAGCAGTGAATATGGGCCCCAGGGACAGGGGGCTGGAAACACCATATATTTT. This encodes CASSEYGPQGQGAGNTIYF.

This clone was recorded only once. The same CDR3 is also encoded by other DNA sequences in this sample. The V and J genes are TRBV9 and TRBJ2-1; the D gene is possibly TRBD1 (5 bases). This CDR3 has 15 amino acids. V was shortened by 2 bases and J by 4 bases, with 13 bases between the two germline ends. From germline, CDR1 is SGDLS and CDR2 YYNGEE. The CDR3 DNA reads TGTGCCAGCAGCGTCGACGGTGGGGCTTACAATGAGCAGTTCTTC. Protein: CASSVDGGAYNEQFF. The full variable domain, rest sourced from reference TRBV9 and TRBJ2-1, is DSGVTQTPKHLITATGQRVTLRCSPRSGDLSVYWYQQSLDQGLQFLIQYYNGEERAKGNILERFSAQQFPDLHSELNLSSLELGDSALYFCASSVDGGAYNEQFFGPGTRLTVL.

Regarding this clone: Distinct nucleotide sequences in the sample also encode this CDR3. The V call is TRBV28, the J call TRBJ2-7; tentatively, D is TRBD1 or TRBD2 (6 bases each). CDR3 length equals 12 residues. Germline V CDR1 and CDR2: MDHEN, SYDVKM. Trimming left V 5 bases short and J 6 bases short, with 11 bases between. Here the CDR3 reads CASSLQGGEQYF. CDR3 nucleotides: TGTGCCAGCAGTCTACAGGGAGGCGAGCAGTACTTC.

This chain joins TRBV25-1 and TRBJ2-1, with D tentatively TRBD2 (6 bases). The germline V and J ends were trimmed by 8 bases and 8 bases, with 25 bases remaining between them. The CDR3 has 16 residues. Germline CDR1 is MGHDK and CDR2 is SYGVNS. The chain's CDR3 is CASGYRTTGIGDEQFF. The DNA for the CDR3 is TGTGCCAGCGGATATCGGACTACAGGTATAGGCGATGAGCAGTTCTTC.

The J gene is TRBJ2-7, the V gene TRBV19; possible D gene TRBD1, 5 bases. Looked up from germline, CDR1 is LNHDA and CDR2 is SQIVND (reference sequence). The CDR3 consists of 12 residues. V was trimmed by 3 bases and J by 5 bases, leaving 8 bases between them. CDR3 DNA: TGTGCCAGTAGTATTCAGGGAAACGAGCAGTACTTC. Translation gives CASSIQGNEQYF.

The table lists this clone with a count of one. This sequence joins TRBV21-1 and TRBJ2-7; the table names TRBD1, a call not compared with the DNA. TRBV21-1 is an annotated pseudogene. The CDR3 spans 17 residues. CDR3 in DNA: TGTGCCAGCAGCTCACCTCAAGCGAGGGGGCGCGTCTACGAGCAGTACTTC. It yields the protein CASSSPQARGRVYEQYF.